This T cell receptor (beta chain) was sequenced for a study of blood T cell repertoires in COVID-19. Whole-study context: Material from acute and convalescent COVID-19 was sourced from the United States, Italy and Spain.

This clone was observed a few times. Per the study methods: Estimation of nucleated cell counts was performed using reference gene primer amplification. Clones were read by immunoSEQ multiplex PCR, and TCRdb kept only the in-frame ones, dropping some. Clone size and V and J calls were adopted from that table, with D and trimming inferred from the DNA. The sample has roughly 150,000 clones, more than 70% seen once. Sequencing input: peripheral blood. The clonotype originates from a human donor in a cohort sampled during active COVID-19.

CDR3 in amino acids: CASTDSGTGDEKLFF. The CDR3, as DNA: TGTGCCAGCACAGACTCCGGGACAGGGGATGAAAAACTGTTTTTT. The V and J genes are TRBV25-1 and TRBJ1-4; 10 bases fit TRBD1. With 7 bases clipped from V and 6 bases from J, the junction kept 8 bases outside the gene matches. CDR3 length: 15 amino acids. Germline values: CDR1 MGHDK, CDR2 SYGVNS.